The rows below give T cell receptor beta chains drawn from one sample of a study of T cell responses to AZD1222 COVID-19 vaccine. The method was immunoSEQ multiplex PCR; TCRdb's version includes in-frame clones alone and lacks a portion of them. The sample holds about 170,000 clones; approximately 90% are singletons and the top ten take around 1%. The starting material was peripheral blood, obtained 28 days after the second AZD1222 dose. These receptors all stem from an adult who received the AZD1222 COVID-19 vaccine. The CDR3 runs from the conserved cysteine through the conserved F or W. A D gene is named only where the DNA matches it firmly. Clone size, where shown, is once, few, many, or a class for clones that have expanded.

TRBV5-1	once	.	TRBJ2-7	CASSPLGGSYEQYF	TGCGCCAGCAGCCCGCTAGGGGGAAGCTACGAGCAGTACTTC
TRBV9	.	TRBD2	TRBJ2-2	CASSALAGGQTGELFF	TGTGCCAGCAGCGCCCTAGCGGGGGGGCAGACCGGGGAGCTGTTTTTT
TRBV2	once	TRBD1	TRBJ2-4	CASNKRTGQNIQYF	TGTGCCAGCAATAAAAGGACAGGGCAGAACATTCAGTACTTC
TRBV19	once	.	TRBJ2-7	CASRGYSSDSYEQYF	TGTGCCAGCCGGGGGTATAGCTCGGACTCCTACGAGCAGTACTTC
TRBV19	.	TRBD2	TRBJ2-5	CASSPLAGVGTETQYF	TGTGCCAGTAGTCCACTAGCGGGGGTTGGTACAGAGACCCAGTACTTC
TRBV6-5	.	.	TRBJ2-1	CASIVDMMVNEQFF	TGTGCCAGCATAGTTGATATGATGGTGAATGAGCAGTTCTTC
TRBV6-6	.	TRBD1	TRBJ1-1	CASSRDRGYTEAFF	TGTGCCAGCAGTCGGGACAGGGGTTACACTGAAGCTTTCTTT
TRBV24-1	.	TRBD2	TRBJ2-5	CATSDLIRLAGPEETQYF	TGTGCCACCAGTGATTTGATTCGACTAGCGGGTCCCGAAGAGACCCAGTACTTC
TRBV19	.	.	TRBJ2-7	CASTFDYGTTSGQYF	TGTGCCAGTACTTTCGATTACGGCACAACCAGTGGGCAGTACTTC
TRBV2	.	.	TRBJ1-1	CASMIYRDGIEAFF	TGTGCCAGCATGATCTACCGGGACGGAATAGAAGCTTTCTTT
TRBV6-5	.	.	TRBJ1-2	CASSPTPTAQYGYTF	TGTGCCAGCAGTCCTACCCCGACAGCCCAGTATGGCTACACCTTC
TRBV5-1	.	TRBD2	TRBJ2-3	CASSNVAGAVTDTQYF	TGCGCCAGCAGCAATGTAGCGGGGGCTGTCACAGATACGCAGTATTTT
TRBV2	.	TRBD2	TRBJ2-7	CASSDLGLAGGFSSYEQYF	TGTGCCAGCAGTGACTTGGGGCTAGCGGGGGGTTTTTCATCCTACGAGCAGTACTTC
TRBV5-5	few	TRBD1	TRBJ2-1	CASSWGQGTYNEQFF	TGTGCCAGCAGCTGGGGACAGGGTACATACAATGAGCAGTTCTTC
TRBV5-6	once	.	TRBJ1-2	CASRNNQGSGYTF	TGTGCCAGCAGGAATAATCAGGGTTCTGGCTACACCTTC
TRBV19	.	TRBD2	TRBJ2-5	CASSTGTSTQETQYF	TGTGCCAGTAGTACTGGGACTAGCACTCAAGAGACCCAGTACTTC
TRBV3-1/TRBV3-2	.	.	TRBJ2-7	CASSELYEQYF	TGTGCCAGCAGTGAGCTGTACGAGCAGTACTTC
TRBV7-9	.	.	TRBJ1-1	CASRSGAEAFF	TGTGCCAGCAGGAGCGGGGCTGAAGCTTTCTTT
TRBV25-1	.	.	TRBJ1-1	CAVGDYTEAFF	TGTGCCGTAGGGGATTACACTGAAGCTTTCTTT
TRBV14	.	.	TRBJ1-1	CASSRGTFEAFF	TGTGCCAGCAGCCGAGGGACATTTGAAGCTTTCTTT
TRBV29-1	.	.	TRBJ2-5	CSVEGGSRGGRETQYF	TGCAGCGTTGAGGGTGGTAGTAGGGGGGGCCGAGAGACCCAGTACTTC
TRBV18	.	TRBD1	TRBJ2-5	CASSPGQVGETQYF	TGTGCCAGCTCACCCGGACAGGTGGGAGAGACCCAGTACTTC
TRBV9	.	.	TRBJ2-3	CASSVGGGPTDTQYF	TGTGCCAGCAGCGTAGGGGGGGGGCCTACAGATACGCAGTATTTT
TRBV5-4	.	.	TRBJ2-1	CASSEDSEQFF	TGTGCCAGCAGCGAGGATAGTGAGCAGTTCTTC
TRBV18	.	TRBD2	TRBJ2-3	CASSSGTSGGATDTQYF	TGTGCCAGCTCATCTGGGACTAGCGGGGGGGCCACAGATACGCAGTATTTT